This T cell receptor (beta chain) was documented in a study of shared clonotypes between healthy human individuals. At the level of the study: Each donor contributed plates that comprised three CD4 naive, three CD4 memory, two CD8 naive and one CD8 memory.

Regarding the study as a whole: Clonotype sharing across four donors was observed for about 5.5% of naive CD4 clonotypes.

Details on this clone: What it binds is not known.

Here immunoSEQ multiplex PCR was the method, and the copy in TCRdb shows in-frame clones only, minus some. Found here are approximately 840,000 clones, around 96% of them singletons; the top ten hold about 0.25%. CD8 cells regarded as naive lacked CD45RO, were positively chosen for CCR7, and omitted terminally differentiated effector memory CD45RA+ cells. The clonotype was recovered from a man under 40 in good health. The sample taken for sequencing was naive CD8+ T cells sorted from blood.

The CDR3 sequence: CASSQREGLADTQYF. DNA for the CDR3: TGCGCCAGCAGCCAACGGGAGGGCCTCGCAGATACGCAGTATTTT. V gene TRBV4-1 combines with J gene TRBJ2-3; 8 bases agree with TRBD2. The CDR3 has 15 amino acids. The ends lost 2 bases at V and 4 bases at J; junction bases unmatched: 5. The germline gives CDR1 MGHRA, CDR2 YSYEKL.